Listed here are 10 T cell receptor beta chains from one sample, sequenced in a study of CD8 T cells in ankylosing spondylitis. TCRdb re-derived calls from the 5' RACE reads in MiXCR, one entry per CDR3 protein. The sample lists about 140,000 distinct CDR3 sequences; about 8% were seen once. Sequences were obtained from synovial fluid, either unsorted or a sorted T cell fraction (not recorded which). All receptors come from a male donor with ankylosing spondylitis.

This clonotype was observed many times. The chain carries TRBV20-1 and TRBJ1-6; 7 nucleotides match TRBD1. This CDR3 contains 12 residues. The trim removed 8 bases at V and 5 bases at J, leaving 3 bases unmatched. Germline CDR1 and CDR2: DFQATT and SNEGSKA (reference sequence). CDR3 DNA sequence: TGCAGTACGGGACAGAATAATTCACCCCTCCACTTT. It is translated as CSTGQNNSPLHF.

The sample holds many counts of this clonotype. The genes are TRBV20-1 and TRBJ2-1; D remains unclear. V was shortened by 0 bases and J by 7 bases, with 4 bases between the two germline ends. The CDR3 loop spans 11 amino acids. Germline CDR1 DFQATT, CDR2 SNEGSKA (reference sequence). For the CDR3, the DNA is TGCAGTGCTAGAGATCCAAATGAGCAGTTCTTC. Protein: CSARDPNEQFF.

In its sample, this clonotype was seen many times. This chain connects TRBV5-1 to TRBJ1-2; D is unclear. CDR1 and CDR2 from the germline V gene are SGHRS and YFSETQ. The V end was cut by 2 bases, the J end by 8 bases, with 16 bases between. This CDR3 spans 14 amino acids. This CDR3 is CASSFLKDGGGYTF. CDR3 DNA sequence: TGCGCCAGCAGCTTCCTAAAAGATGGTGGCGGCTACACCTTC.

Comments on this clonotype: A much larger clone differs by one base, so this may be a read error. The chain is built from TRBV6-1 and TRBJ2-7; D perhaps matches TRBD1 (6 bases). The CDR3 consists of 14 residues. V lost 9 bases and J lost 2, with 17 bases in between. From germline, CDR1 is MNHNS and CDR2 SASEGT. The CDR3 coding sequence is TGTGCCAGGAGACGACAGGATTTCACCTACGAGCAGTACTTC. Translating it yields CARRRQDFTYEQYF.

This clonotype was picked up many times. The chain employs TRBV7-2 and TRBJ2-1; the D is unclear. V lost 5 bases and J 5 bases, leaving 10 bases between the germline ends. The CDR3 spans 13 residues. Germline values: CDR1 SGHTA, CDR2 FQGNSA. CDR3 nucleotide sequence: TGTGCCAGCAGCAAACGGACCAACAATGAGCAGTTCTTC. This codes for CASSKRTNNEQFF.

At least ten counts were recorded for this clonotype. The V and J genes are TRBV5-1 and TRBJ2-2; 9 bases fit TRBD2. Trimming removed 3 bases from V and 8 bases from J; junction bases left unmatched: 5. The CDR3 extends over 14 amino acids. Germline V gene data show CDR1 as SGHRS and CDR2 as YFSETQ. Here the CDR3 DNA reads TGCGCCAGCAGCTCGGTAGCGGGAGAGGGGGAGCTGTTTTTT. This translates into CASSSVAGEGELFF. The entire variable domain, with the rest obtained from reference TRBV5-1 and TRBJ2-2, is as follows: KAGVTQTPRYLIKTRGQQVTLSCSPISGHRSVSWYQQTPGQGLQFLFEYFSETQRNKGNFPGRFSGRQFSNSRSEMNVSTLELGDSALYLCASSSVAGEGELFFGEGSRLTVL.

The chain has TRBV6-1 and TRBJ1-1; D unclear. Per the germline V gene, CDR1 is MNHNS and CDR2 is SASEGT. V was clipped by 8 bases and J by 1 base, with 11 bases between them. The CDR3 extends over 13 amino acids. The CDR3 region is CASRFLGNTEAFF. CDR3 DNA: TGTGCCAGCCGGTTCCTTGGGAACACTGAAGCTTTCTTT.

V is TRBV28 and J is TRBJ1-2; 9 nucleotides match TRBD1. Germline CDR1 is MDHEN and CDR2 is SYDVKM. J gave up 6 bases and V 4 bases, and 15 bases lay outside the gene matches. The CDR3 loop spans 17 amino acids. Here the CDR3 reads CASSSQSGTGHRDGYTF. The CDR3 DNA reads TGTGCCAGCAGTTCTCAATCCGGGACAGGGCACAGGGATGGCTACACCTTC.

The genes are TRBV7-2 and TRBJ2-7; D is undetermined. CDR3 length equals 13 residues. V was pared by 1 base and J by 1 base, with 5 bases between. Per the germline V gene, CDR1 is SGHTA and CDR2 is FQGNSA. The CDR3 DNA reads TGTGCCAGCAGCTTAGTACAATCCTACGAGCAGTACTTC. It is translated as CASSLVQSYEQYF. The whole variable domain, filled in from reference TRBV7-2 and TRBJ2-7, reads GAGVSQSPSNKVTEKGKDVELRCDPISGHTALYWYRQSLGQGLEFLIYFQGNSAPDKSGLPSDRFSAERTGGSVSTLTIQRTQQEDSAVYLCASSLVQSYEQYFGPGTRLTVT.

About this clonotype itself: At one end the junction does not follow the germline gene, possibly because of a read error. The V gene is TRBV20-1, the J gene TRBJ2-3, with D possibly TRBD2 on 7 matching bases. This CDR3 contains 17 residues. Germline V gene data show CDR1 as DFQATT and CDR2 as SNEGSKA (reference sequence). Here the CDR3 reads CCARGLVGGLLTDTQYF. The CDR3 DNA follows: TGCTGTGCTAGAGGATTAGTCGGGGGGCTGCTTACAGATACGCAGTATTTT.